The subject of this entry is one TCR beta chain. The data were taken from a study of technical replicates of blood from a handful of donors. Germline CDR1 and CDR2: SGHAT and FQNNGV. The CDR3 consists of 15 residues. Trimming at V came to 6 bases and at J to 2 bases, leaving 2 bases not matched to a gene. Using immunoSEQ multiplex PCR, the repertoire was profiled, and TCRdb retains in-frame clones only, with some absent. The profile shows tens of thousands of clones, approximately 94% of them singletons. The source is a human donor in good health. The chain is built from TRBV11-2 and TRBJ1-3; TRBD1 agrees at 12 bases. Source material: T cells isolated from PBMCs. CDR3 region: CASRRDRGPGNTIYF. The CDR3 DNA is TGTGCCAGCAGACGGGACAGGGGGCCTGGAAACACCATATATTTT.